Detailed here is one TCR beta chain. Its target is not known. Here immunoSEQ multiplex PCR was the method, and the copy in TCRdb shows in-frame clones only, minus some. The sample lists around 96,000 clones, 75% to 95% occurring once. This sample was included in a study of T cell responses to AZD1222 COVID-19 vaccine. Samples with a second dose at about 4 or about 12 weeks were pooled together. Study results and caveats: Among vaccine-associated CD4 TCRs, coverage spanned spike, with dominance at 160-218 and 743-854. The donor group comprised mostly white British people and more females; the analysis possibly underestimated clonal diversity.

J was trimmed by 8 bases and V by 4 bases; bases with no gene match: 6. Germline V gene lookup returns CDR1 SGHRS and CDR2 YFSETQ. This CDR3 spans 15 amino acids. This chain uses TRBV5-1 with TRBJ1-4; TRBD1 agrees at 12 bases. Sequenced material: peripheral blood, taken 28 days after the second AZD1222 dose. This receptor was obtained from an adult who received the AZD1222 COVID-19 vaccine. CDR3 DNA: TGCGCCAGCAGCGACTTCGGGACAGGGGGCGAAAAACTGTTTTTT. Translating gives CASSDFGTGGEKLFF.